This T cell receptor beta chain appears in the sequencing data of a study of OX40 agonist ivuxolimab in advanced cancers. General study results and limits: Specificity for antigen went undetermined in the expanded peripheral T cells.

Germline V gene sequence: CDR1 MDHEN, CDR2 SYDVKM. CDR3 size: 14 residues. V trimming: 5 bases; J trimming: 7 bases; junction bases outside the gene matches: 7. The data were produced by immunoSEQ multiplex PCR, yet TCRdb's version contains in-frame clones alone and is incomplete. The table lists fewer than 95,000 clones, under 90% of them singletons, with 6.5% to 8% in the top ten. There are a few counts of this clone. Its cognate antigen is unknown. Sequencing was performed on CD4+ or CD8+ T cells sorted from blood, taken in a trial of the OX40 agonist ivuxolimab. V is TRBV28 and J is TRBJ1-3, with 8 bases identical to TRBD1. The clonotype originates from an adult with an advanced solid tumor such as melanoma, head and neck, liver or kidney cancer. CDR3 in amino acids: CASSTGDRWNTIYF. The CDR3 bases are TGTGCCAGCAGTACCGGGGACAGGTGGAACACCATATATTTT.